Each of the 18 T cell receptor beta chains below was sequenced from the same sample in a study of T-cell memory formation after mild COVID-19. TCRdb analysed the 5' RACE reads with MiXCR anew, one entry per CDR3 protein. The sample consists of hundreds of thousands of distinct CDR3 sequences, around 20% of them appearing once. The sequenced material came from PBMCs or a T cell subset sorted from them (not recorded which). These TCRs come from an adult woman who had mild COVID-19 (a few samples of this study predate the infection). Cell type and time point are not known.

This clonotype has only a few counts. This chain connects TRBV27 to TRBJ2-1; the D gene is possibly TRBD2 (5 bases). CDR3 length: 12 amino acids. The germline V gene has CDR1 MNHEY and CDR2 SMNVEV (reference sequence). The germline V and J ends were trimmed by 7 bases and 6 bases, with 10 bases remaining between them. In nucleotides, the CDR3 is TGTGCCAGCATCGGGGTTACCAATGAGCAGTTCTTC. Encoded protein: CASIGVTNEQFF.

The chain uses TRBV14 and TRBJ2-6, with TRBD1 matching 8 bases. The CDR3 length is 16 residues. Germline trimming cut 5 bases from V and 0 bases from J; bases unmatched to any gene: 3. Germline CDR1 and CDR2: SGHDN and FVKESK. CDR3 nucleotide sequence: TGTGCCAGCAGCTCAGGGGGCTACTCTGGGGCCAACGTCCTGACTTTC. This translates into CASSSGGYSGANVLTF. The full variable domain, in which reference TRBV14 and TRBJ2-6 provide the parts outside the CDR3, is EAGVTQFPSHSVIEKGQTVTLRCDPISGHDNLYWYRRVMGKEIKFLLHFVKESKQDESGMPNNRFLAERTGGTYSTLKVQPAELEDSGVYFCASSSGGYSGANVLTFGAGSRLTVL.

The chain is built from TRBV29-1 and TRBJ2-6; no clear D. Germline CDR1 SQVTM, CDR2 ANQGSEA. CDR3 size: 17 residues. V was clipped by 0 bases and J by 0 bases, with 12 bases between them. The CDR3 spells CSVEESSAGSGANVLTF. The CDR3 DNA reads TGCAGCGTTGAAGAGTCGTCGGCAGGCTCTGGGGCCAACGTCCTGACTTTC.

V and J are TRBV20-1 and TRBJ2-7, with TRBD1 matching over 7 bases. Germline V lookup: CDR1 DFQATT, CDR2 SNEGSKA (reference sequence). The CDR3 covers 14 residues. V was clipped by 2 bases and J by 2 bases; unmatched bases: 6. CDR3 in amino acids: CSARRDRVTYEQYF. CDR3 coding DNA: TGCAGTGCTAGACGCGACAGGGTAACCTACGAGCAGTACTTC.

This clonotype occurred a few times. The chain uses TRBV6-6 and TRBJ2-1; 10 bases agree with TRBD2. The CDR3 is 16 amino acids. Germline trimming cut 8 bases from V and 6 bases from J; bases unmatched to any gene: 13. Germline CDR1 MNHNY, CDR2 SVGAGI (reference sequence). The CDR3 bases are TGTGCCAGCCGGCCACTGAGCGGGGGGGCTAGCAATGAGCAGTTCTTC. Translation: CASRPLSGGASNEQFF.

The sample holds a few counts of this clonotype. V is TRBV27 and J is TRBJ2-1, with 8 bases lining up with TRBD2. The CDR3 has 14 residues. Trimming cost V 3 bases and J 3 bases; bases outside gene matches: 1. Germline assignment: CDR1 MNHEY and CDR2 SMNVEV (reference sequence). For the CDR3, the DNA is TGTGCCAGCAGTTTCGGGGGGGTCTACAATGAGCAGTTCTTC. It translates to CASSFGGVYNEQFF.

This clonotype turned up a few times. The chain employs TRBV12-3 or TRBV12-4 and TRBJ1-1, with D perhaps TRBD1 (5 bases). Trimming took 4 bases from V and 4 from J, leaving 22 bases between them. CDR3 length equals 17 residues. The CDR3 sequence: CASSSRDKGWRTTEAFF. The CDR3 DNA sequence: TGTGCCAGCAGTTCCCGAGACAAGGGGTGGAGAACCACTGAAGCTTTCTTT.

The chain uses TRBV19 and TRBJ2-2, with 13 bases identical to TRBD2. The CDR3 covers 17 residues. The V and J ends lost 9 bases and 1 base, in that order; junction bases with no gene match: 8. Germline V gene lookup returns CDR1 LNHDA and CDR2 SQIVND (reference sequence). CDR3 sequence reads: CASGLAGVFLNTGELFF. The CDR3 region has the DNA TGTGCCAGCGGACTAGCGGGAGTATTTTTGAACACCGGGGAGCTGTTTTTT.

This clonotype was seen a handful of times. V is TRBV19 and J is TRBJ1-2; D is unresolved. CDR1 and CDR2 (germline): LNHDA, SQIVND (reference sequence). V was cut by 9 bases and J by 3 bases, with 14 bases left in between. The CDR3 sequence is 13 residues long. CDR3 coding DNA: TGTGCCAGCAGTCCGGCACAGCACTATGGCTACACCTTC. It encodes CASSPAQHYGYTF.

This clonotype showed up just a few times. The chain joins TRBV15 to TRBJ1-1; D remains ambiguous. Germline V CDR1 and CDR2: LNHNV, YYDKDF (reference sequence). The CDR3 contains 13 residues. V was trimmed by 1 base and J by 5 bases, leaving 8 bases between them. In nucleotides, the CDR3 is TGTGCCACCAGCAGAGCCGACGGGACTGAAGCTTTCTTT. Encoded protein: CATSRADGTEAFF.

This clonotype was observed at least ten times. V and J are TRBV18 and TRBJ2-2, with unresolved D. The germline V and J ends were trimmed by 3 bases and 5 bases, with 4 bases remaining between them. Germline values: CDR1 KGHSH, CDR2 LQKENI. The CDR3 totals 12 residues. The CDR3 here is CASSPPTGELFF. The CDR3 region has the DNA TGTGCCAGCTCACCTCCTACCGGGGAGCTGTTTTTT. The full variable domain, in which reference TRBV18 and TRBJ2-2 provide the parts outside the CDR3, is NAGVMQNPRHLVRRRGQEARLRCSPMKGHSHVYWYRQLPEEGLKFMVYLQKENIIDESGMPKERFSAEFPKEGPSILRIQQVVRGDSAAYFCASSPPTGELFFGEGSRLTVL.

The chain is built from TRBV6-2 or TRBV6-3 and TRBJ2-2; D uncertain. Trimming took 7 bases from V and 11 from J, leaving 11 bases between them. The germline V gene has CDR1 MNHEY and CDR2 SVGEGT. The CDR3 sequence is 11 residues long. The CDR3 here is CASTQTYELFF. The CDR3 DNA reads as TGTGCCAGCACCCAGACCTACGAGCTGTTTTTT.

The chain joins TRBV24-1 to TRBJ1-2; a possible D gene is TRBD1 (6 bases). Germline V lookup: CDR1 KGHDR, CDR2 SFDVKD. With 5 bases removed from V and 0 bases from J, the gap between germline ends came to 9 bases. The CDR3 is 14 amino acids. The CDR3 DNA reads as TGTGCCACCAGTGGAACAGGGCCTAACTATGGCTACACCTTC. It specifies CATSGTGPNYGYTF.

The sample holds a few counts of this clonotype. This chain joins TRBV7-2 and TRBJ1-2; D might be TRBD1 (5 bases). Between the trimmed V and J ends, which lost 5 bases and 7 bases, there was a span of 20 bases. The CDR3 covers 15 residues. The germline V gene encodes CDR1 SGHTA and CDR2 FQGNSA. Written as DNA, the CDR3 is TGTGCCAGCAGCCCGGGGCGCGGGGCGGACTTTGGCTACACCTTC. Its protein product is CASSPGRGADFGYTF.

The rearrangement joins TRBV28 to TRBJ2-7; 14 bases are a match to TRBD2. V trimming: 8 bases; J trimming: 5 bases; junction bases outside the gene matches: 8. The germline V gene has CDR1 MDHEN and CDR2 SYDVKM. There are 15 residues in the CDR3. In DNA, the CDR3 is TGTGCCAGCCGATCGACTAGCGGGGGGGCCCACGAGCAGTACTTC. Residues: CASRSTSGGAHEQYF.

The rearrangement links TRBV6-5 to TRBJ2-6; D is unclear. V lost 0 bases and J lost 1, with 10 bases in between. This CDR3 spans 17 amino acids. Germline CDR1 reads MNHEY; CDR2 reads SVGAGI. CDR3 sequence reads: CASSYSKTSSGANVLTF. The DNA of the CDR3 is TGTGCCAGCAGTTACTCTAAGACCTCGTCTGGGGCCAACGTCCTGACTTTC.

V is TRBV5-8 and J is TRBJ1-1, with TRBD1 matching 7 bases. CDR1 and CDR2 (germline): SGHTS, YDEGEE. V dropped 7 bases and J dropped 6; count of bases not matched to a gene: 9. This CDR3 contains 13 residues. The CDR3 here is CASGRQGGSEAFF. The CDR3 DNA sequence: TGTGCCAGCGGTCGACAGGGTGGCTCTGAAGCTTTCTTT.

This clonotype came up a few times. The V gene is TRBV19, the J gene TRBJ1-4; the D gene is possibly TRBD1 (5 bases). CDR3 length: 13 residues. V was shortened by 6 bases and J by 10 bases, with 15 bases between the two germline ends. Germline loops: CDR1 LNHDA, CDR2 SQIVND (reference sequence). The CDR3 sequence is CASSRGAGRKLFF. CDR3 sequence (DNA): TGTGCCAGTAGCCGAGGGGCAGGTCGAAAACTGTTTTTT.